The 13 T cell receptor beta chains below all came from one sample that was sequenced in a study of CD8 T cells in Susac syndrome. When the RNA was reverse transcribed, random hexamers were used with an input of about 0.45 to 1 ug. One entry per CDR3 protein, called by TCRdb with MiXCR from the immunoSEQ multiplex PCR reads. The sample contains about 120,000 distinct CDR3 sequences, roughly 92% of which appear only once. The specimen was CD4+ T cells from PBMCs. The receptor source for this set is a human donor in good health.

The chain is built from TRBV12-3 or TRBV12-4 and TRBJ1-1; D call uncertain. The CDR3 totals 12 residues. Trimming shortened V by 3 bases and J by 0 bases, and 2 bases separated the two germline ends. The CDR3 nucleotides read TGTGCCAGCAGTTTCCTGAACACTGAAGCTTTCTTT. This encodes CASSFLNTEAFF.

The CDR3: CAWSESWGPRYEQYF. The CDR3 DNA is TGTGCCTGGAGTGAGAGTTGGGGTCCGCGCTACGAGCAGTACTTC. The chain has TRBV30 and TRBJ2-7; D ambiguous. CDR3 size: 15 residues. The V gene lost 1 base and the J gene lost 3 bases, with 16 bases spanning the gap. The germline V gene encodes CDR1 GTSNPN and CDR2 SVGIG (reference sequence).

J is TRBJ1-3 and V is TRBV6-6; no firm D call. Germline CDR1 MNHNY, CDR2 SVGAGI (reference sequence). This CDR3 has 12 residues. Trimming removed 11 bases at V and 8 bases at J, with 16 bases between. The CDR3 nucleotides read TGTGCCGCGCTAGAGGAGGTAGACACCATATATTTT. Encoded protein: CAALEEVDTIYF.

V and J are TRBV30 and TRBJ2-5; 11 bases are a match to TRBD2. Trimming at V came to 0 bases and at J to 4 bases, leaving 4 bases not matched to a gene. CDR1 is GTSNPN, CDR2 SVGIG, per germline (reference sequence). There are 15 residues in the CDR3. The CDR3 loop reads CAWSVGLAGGETQYF. In DNA, the CDR3 is TGTGCCTGGAGTGTCGGGCTAGCGGGAGGAGAGACCCAGTACTTC.

The chain is built from TRBV11-1 and TRBJ1-2, with D hard to call. Germline CDR1 SGHAT, CDR2 FQDESV (reference sequence). V gave up 4 bases and J gave up 7 bases, with 22 bases separating them. The CDR3 length is 16 residues. CDR3 sequence (DNA): TGTGCCAGCAGCTCTCTCTTTGGCGAGTTCGCCGCTGGCTACACCTTC. This sequence encodes CASSSLFGEFAAGYTF.

The V gene is TRBV19, the J gene TRBJ2-5; 7 bases fit TRBD2. CDR1 is LNHDA, CDR2 SQIVND, per germline (reference sequence). The CDR3 length is 16 residues. V gave up 3 bases and J gave up 4 bases; unmatched junction bases: 11. For the CDR3, the DNA is TGTGCCAGTAGTATTGGTAGTAGCGGGCCGATAGAGACCCAGTACTTC. Amino acids: CASSIGSSGPIETQYF.

For the CDR3, the DNA is TGTGCCATCAGTGAGTCAGGGAGAGAGACCCAGTACTTC. Translated, it gives CAISESGRETQYF. The chain carries TRBV10-3 and TRBJ2-5; D is possibly TRBD2 (5 bases). V was cut by 0 bases and J by 4 bases, with 6 bases left in between. The germline V gene encodes CDR1 ENHRY and CDR2 SYGVKD. The length of the CDR3 is 13 residues.

The chain recombines TRBV12-3 or TRBV12-4 with TRBJ1-4, with D unresolved. CDR3 length: 12 residues. V lost 6 bases and J 4 bases, leaving 6 bases between the germline ends. The CDR3 DNA sequence: TGTGCCAGCAGCCGGGGTAATGAAAAACTGTTTTTT. It specifies CASSRGNEKLFF.

This chain connects TRBV7-8 to TRBJ1-6; 8 bases agree with TRBD1. The CDR3 sequence is 15 residues long. The J segment lost 6 bases and the V segment lost 2 bases, leaving 3 bases of the junction unmatched. CDR1 SGHVS and CDR2 FQNEAQ come from the germline V gene. CDR3 sequence: CASSLLGQVNSPLHF. In DNA, the CDR3 is TGTGCCAGCAGCTTACTGGGACAGGTTAATTCACCCCTCCACTTT.

V gene TRBV9 combines with J gene TRBJ2-5; 7 nucleotides align to TRBD2. The CDR3 contains 14 residues. V was clipped by 4 bases and J by 2 bases; unmatched bases: 5. The germline gives CDR1 SGDLS, CDR2 YYNGEE. In DNA form, the CDR3 reads TGTGCCAGCAGCCGGGACTACGATCAAGAGACCCAGTACTTC. It encodes CASSRDYDQETQYF.

The CDR3 nucleotides are TGTGCCAGCAGCCCAACGACTAGCGGGAGATGGAATGAGCAGTTCTTC. Translating gives CASSPTTSGRWNEQFF. The V and J genes are TRBV7-9 and TRBJ2-1, with TRBD2 matching 12 bases. J lost 7 bases, V lost 5 bases, and 9 bases had no gene match. The CDR3 is made up of 16 amino acids. Germline-derived CDR1 and CDR2 are SEHNR and FQNEAQ (reference sequence).

The chain employs TRBV27 and TRBJ2-3; either TRBD1 or TRBD2 may fit D (5 bases each). V was shortened by 4 bases and J by 5 bases, with 13 bases between the two germline ends. CDR1 is MNHEY and CDR2 is SMNVEV in the germline V gene (reference sequence). This CDR3 spans 14 amino acids. This CDR3 is CASSSRDAKDTQYF. Here the CDR3 DNA reads TGTGCCAGCAGTTCCAGGGACGCTAAAGATACGCAGTATTTT.

The chain employs TRBV3-1 and TRBJ2-7, with unresolved D. The CDR3 runs to 14 residues. The germline CDR1 and CDR2 sequences are LGHDT and YNNKEL (reference sequence). V dropped 0 bases and J dropped 1 base, with 7 bases sitting between them. CDR3 region: CASSQDSRSYEQYF. The CDR3 DNA reads as TGTGCCAGCAGCCAAGATAGCAGATCCTACGAGCAGTACTTC.